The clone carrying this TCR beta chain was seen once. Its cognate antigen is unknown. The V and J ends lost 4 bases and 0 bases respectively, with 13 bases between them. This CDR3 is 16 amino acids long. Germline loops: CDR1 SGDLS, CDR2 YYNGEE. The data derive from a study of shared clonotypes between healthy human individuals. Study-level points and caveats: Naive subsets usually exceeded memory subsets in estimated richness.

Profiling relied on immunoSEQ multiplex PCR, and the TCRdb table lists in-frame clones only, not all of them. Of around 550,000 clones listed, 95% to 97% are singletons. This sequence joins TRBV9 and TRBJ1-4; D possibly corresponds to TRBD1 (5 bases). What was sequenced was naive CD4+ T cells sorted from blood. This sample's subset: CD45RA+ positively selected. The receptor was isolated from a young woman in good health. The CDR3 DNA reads TGTGCCAGCAGCCCAGGGAAGGGAACAACTAATGAAAAACTGTTTTTT. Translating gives CASSPGKGTTNEKLFF. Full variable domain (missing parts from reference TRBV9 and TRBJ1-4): DSGVTQTPKHLITATGQRVTLRCSPRSGDLSVYWYQQSLDQGLQFLIQYYNGEERAKGNILERFSAQQFPDLHSELNLSSLELGDSALYFCASSPGKGTTNEKLFFGSGTQLSVL.